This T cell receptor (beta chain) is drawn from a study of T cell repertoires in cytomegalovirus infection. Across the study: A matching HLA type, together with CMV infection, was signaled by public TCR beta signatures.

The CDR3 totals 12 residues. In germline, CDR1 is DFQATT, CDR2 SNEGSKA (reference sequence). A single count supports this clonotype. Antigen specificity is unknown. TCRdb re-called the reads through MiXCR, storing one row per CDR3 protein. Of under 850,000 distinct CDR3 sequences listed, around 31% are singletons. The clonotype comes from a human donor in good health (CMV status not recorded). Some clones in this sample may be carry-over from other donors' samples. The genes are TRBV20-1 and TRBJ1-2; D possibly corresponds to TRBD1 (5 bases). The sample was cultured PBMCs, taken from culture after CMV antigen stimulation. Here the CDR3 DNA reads TGCAGGGCCGGGACGATTCTATTTGGCTACACCTTC. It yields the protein CRAGTILFGYTF.